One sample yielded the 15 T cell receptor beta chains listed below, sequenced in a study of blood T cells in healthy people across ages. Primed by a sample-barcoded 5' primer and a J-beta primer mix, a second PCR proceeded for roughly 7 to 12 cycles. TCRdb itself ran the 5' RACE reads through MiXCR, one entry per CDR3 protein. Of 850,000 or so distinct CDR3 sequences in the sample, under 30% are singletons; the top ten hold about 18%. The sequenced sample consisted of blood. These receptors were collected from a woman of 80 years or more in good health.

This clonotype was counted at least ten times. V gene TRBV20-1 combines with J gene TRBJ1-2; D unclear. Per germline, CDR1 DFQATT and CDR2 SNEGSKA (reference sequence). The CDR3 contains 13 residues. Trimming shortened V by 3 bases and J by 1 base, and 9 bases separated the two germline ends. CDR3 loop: CSASESYNYGYTF. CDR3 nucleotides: TGCAGTGCTAGTGAATCCTATAACTATGGCTACACCTTC.

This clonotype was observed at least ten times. The CDR3 region is CASSLGAGRGEAFF. The CDR3 DNA is TGCGCCAGCAGCTTGGGAGCGGGGCGAGGTGAAGCTTTCTTT. The chain links TRBV5-1 to TRBJ1-1, with a tentative D call TRBD1 (5 bases). This CDR3 contains 14 residues. CDR1 is SGHRS, CDR2 YFSETQ, per germline. The V gene lost 0 bases and the J gene lost 7 bases, with 13 bases spanning the gap.

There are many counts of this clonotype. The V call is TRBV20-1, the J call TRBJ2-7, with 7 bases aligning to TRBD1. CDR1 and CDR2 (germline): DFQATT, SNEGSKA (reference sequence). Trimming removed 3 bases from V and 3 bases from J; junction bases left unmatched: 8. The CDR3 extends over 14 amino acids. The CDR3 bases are TGCAGTGCTAGTCGGAAGGGGGCCCTCTACGAGCAGTACTTC. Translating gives CSASRKGALYEQYF.

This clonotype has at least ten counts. The CDR3 loop reads CASSPALHSGANVLTF. CDR3 nucleotide sequence: TGTGCCAGCAGTCCGGCCCTGCACTCTGGGGCCAACGTCCTGACTTTC. The V call is TRBV12-3 or TRBV12-4, the J call TRBJ2-6, with D hard to call. The CDR3 has 16 residues. Trimming took 5 bases from V and 0 from J, leaving 11 bases between them.

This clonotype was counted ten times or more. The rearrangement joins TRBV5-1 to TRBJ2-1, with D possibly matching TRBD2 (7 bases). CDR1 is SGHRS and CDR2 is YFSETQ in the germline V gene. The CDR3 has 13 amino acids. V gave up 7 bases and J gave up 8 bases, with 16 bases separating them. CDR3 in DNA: TGCGCCAGCGGATGGGGGGGCCTGGATGAGCAGTTCTTC. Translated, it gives CASGWGGLDEQFF. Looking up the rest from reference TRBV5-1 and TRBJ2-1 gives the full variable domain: KAGVTQTPRYLIKTRGQQVTLSCSPISGHRSVSWYQQTPGQGLQFLFEYFSETQRNKGNFPGRFSGRQFSNSRSEMNVSTLELGDSALYLCASGWGGLDEQFFGPGTRLTVL.

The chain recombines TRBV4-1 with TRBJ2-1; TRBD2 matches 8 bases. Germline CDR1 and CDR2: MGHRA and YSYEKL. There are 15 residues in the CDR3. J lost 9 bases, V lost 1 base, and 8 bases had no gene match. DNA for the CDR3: TGCGCCAGCAGCCAAGTGGTGGCTGCGGGAGGTGAGCAGTTCTTC. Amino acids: CASSQVVAAGGEQFF.

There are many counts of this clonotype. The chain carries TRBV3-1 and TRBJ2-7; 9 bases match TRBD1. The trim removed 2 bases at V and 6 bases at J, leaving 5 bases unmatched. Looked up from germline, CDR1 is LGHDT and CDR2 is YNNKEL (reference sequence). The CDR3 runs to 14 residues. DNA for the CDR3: TGTGCCAGCAGCCAAAGGGACAGGGTGGGCGAGCAGTACTTC. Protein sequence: CASSQRDRVGEQYF.

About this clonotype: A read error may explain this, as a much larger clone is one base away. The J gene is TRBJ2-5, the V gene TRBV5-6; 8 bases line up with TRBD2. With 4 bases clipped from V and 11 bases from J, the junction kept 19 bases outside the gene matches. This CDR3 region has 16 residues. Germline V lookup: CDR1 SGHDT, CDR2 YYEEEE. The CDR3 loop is CASSAGGAGFLNEQYF. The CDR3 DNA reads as TGTGCCAGCAGCGCCGGGGGGGCCGGTTTTCTAAATGAGCAGTACTTC.

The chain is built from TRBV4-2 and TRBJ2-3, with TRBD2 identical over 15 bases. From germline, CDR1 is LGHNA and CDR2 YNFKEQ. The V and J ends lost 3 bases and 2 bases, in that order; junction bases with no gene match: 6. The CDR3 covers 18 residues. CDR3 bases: TGTGCCAGCAGCCAGGCCGGGACTAGCGGGGGGTACACAGATACGCAGTATTTT. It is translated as CASSQAGTSGGYTDTQYF.

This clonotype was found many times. The CDR3 DNA is TGTGCCAGCCCCACACACGGTGATTGCACAAACACTGAAGCTTTCTTT. This translates into CASPTHGDCTNTEAFF. This sequence joins TRBV12-3 or TRBV12-4 and TRBJ1-1; D not certain. V lost 8 bases and J lost 2, with 21 bases in between. This CDR3 spans 16 amino acids.

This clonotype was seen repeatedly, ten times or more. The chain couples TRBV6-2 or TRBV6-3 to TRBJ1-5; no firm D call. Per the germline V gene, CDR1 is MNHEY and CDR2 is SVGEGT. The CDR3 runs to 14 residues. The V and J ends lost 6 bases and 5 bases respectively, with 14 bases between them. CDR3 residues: CASREAEGYQPQHF. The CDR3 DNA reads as TGTGCCAGCAGGGAAGCCGAGGGCTATCAGCCCCAGCATTTT.

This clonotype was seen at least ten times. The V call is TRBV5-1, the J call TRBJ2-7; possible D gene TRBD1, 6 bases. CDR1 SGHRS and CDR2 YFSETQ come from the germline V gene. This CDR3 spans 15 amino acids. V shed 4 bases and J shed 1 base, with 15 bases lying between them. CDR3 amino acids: CASSPNRQESYEQYF. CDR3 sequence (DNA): TGCGCCAGCAGCCCCAACCGACAGGAGTCCTACGAGCAGTACTTC.

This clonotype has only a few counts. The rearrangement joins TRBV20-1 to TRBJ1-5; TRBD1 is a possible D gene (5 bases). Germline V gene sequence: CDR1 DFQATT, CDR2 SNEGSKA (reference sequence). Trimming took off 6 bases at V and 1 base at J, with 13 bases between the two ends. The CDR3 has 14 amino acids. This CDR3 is CSASWTRSNQPQHF. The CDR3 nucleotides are TGCAGTGCCAGCTGGACAAGAAGCAATCAGCCCCAGCATTTT.

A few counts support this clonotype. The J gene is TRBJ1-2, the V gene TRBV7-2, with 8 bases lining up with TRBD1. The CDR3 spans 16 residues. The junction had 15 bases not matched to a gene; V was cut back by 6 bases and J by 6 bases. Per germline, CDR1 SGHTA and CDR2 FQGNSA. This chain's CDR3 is CASSLNPGGRMNGYTF. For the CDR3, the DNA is TGTGCCAGCAGTCTAAACCCAGGGGGCAGAATGAATGGCTACACCTTC.

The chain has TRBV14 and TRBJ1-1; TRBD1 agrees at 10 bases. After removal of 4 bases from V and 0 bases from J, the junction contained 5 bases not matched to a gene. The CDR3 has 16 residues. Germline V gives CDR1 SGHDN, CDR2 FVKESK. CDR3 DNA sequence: TGTGCCAGCAGCCGCGACAGGGGGCGGGTGAACACTGAAGCTTTCTTT. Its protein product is CASSRDRGRVNTEAFF.